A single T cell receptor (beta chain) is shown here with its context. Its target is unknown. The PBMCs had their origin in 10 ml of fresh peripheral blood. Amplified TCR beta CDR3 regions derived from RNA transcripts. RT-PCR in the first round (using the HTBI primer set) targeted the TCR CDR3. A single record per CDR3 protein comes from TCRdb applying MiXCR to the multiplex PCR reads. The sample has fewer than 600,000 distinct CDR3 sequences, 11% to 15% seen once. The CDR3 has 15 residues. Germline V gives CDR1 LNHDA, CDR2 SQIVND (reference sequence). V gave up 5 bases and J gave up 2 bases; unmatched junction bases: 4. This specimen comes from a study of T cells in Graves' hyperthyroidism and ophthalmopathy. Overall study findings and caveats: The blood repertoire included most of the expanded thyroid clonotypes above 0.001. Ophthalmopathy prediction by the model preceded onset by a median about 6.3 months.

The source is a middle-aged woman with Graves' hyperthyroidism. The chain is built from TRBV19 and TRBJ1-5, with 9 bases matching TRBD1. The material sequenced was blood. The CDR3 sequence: CASSWGQGGNQPQHF. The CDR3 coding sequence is TGTGCCAGTAGTTGGGGACAGGGCGGCAATCAGCCCCAGCATTTT.